These 12 T cell receptor beta chains were all obtained from the same sample, sequenced in a study of T cell responses to AZD1222 COVID-19 vaccine (dated by TCRdb to 2020 to 2023). The method was the immunoSEQ multiplex PCR assay. TCRdb stores this immuneACCESS table with in-frame sequences only. Part of the clones is absent; in the studies checked, under half of the shortfall reflects unresolved V genes, and no reason is known for the rest. The sample profile shows 150,000 to 200,000 clones; 85% to 90% of them were found once. The ten largest make up under 7.5% of the sample. The sample's time point label, decoded: baseline before first vaccination. The sequencing here drew on peripheral blood, taken on day 0 of AZD1222 vaccination. The receptors here all came from an adult in good health.

This sequence joins TRBV11-3 and TRBJ2-5, with a tentative D call TRBD2 (7 bases). Between the trimmed V and J ends, which lost 5 bases and 1 base, there was a span of 11 bases. Germline lookup yields CDR1 SGHNT and CDR2 YENEEA. The CDR3 is 14 residues long. DNA for the CDR3: TGTGCCAGCAGCCACGCGGGGGCCCAAGAGACCCAGTACTTC. Translated, it gives CASSHAGAQETQYF.

This clone was counted only a few times. CDR3 sequence (DNA): TGTGCCATCAGGAAGGGAGGGTTAGCTAACTATGGCTACACCTTC. Its translation is CAIRKGGLANYGYTF. The chain has TRBV10-3 and TRBJ1-2; D is undetermined. CDR1 ENHRY and CDR2 SYGVKD come from the germline V gene. Trimming removed 6 bases from V and 0 bases from J, with 14 bases in between. The CDR3 spans 15 residues.

As DNA, the CDR3 is TGTGCCTGGAGCCTCCGCGGGGGTCCTGGTGAAAAACTGTTTTTT. It specifies CAWSLRGGPGEKLFF. The rearrangement joins TRBV30 to TRBJ1-4; a possible D gene is TRBD1 (5 bases). The V gene lost 3 bases and the J gene lost 7 bases, with 18 bases spanning the gap. The CDR3 contains 15 residues. Germline loops: CDR1 GTSNPN, CDR2 SVGIG (reference sequence).

The chain recombines TRBV5-1 with TRBJ2-7; 7 nucleotides align to TRBD1. Losses at the gene ends were 7 bases for V and 2 bases for J; bases not matched to a gene: 9. The CDR3 contains 14 residues. CDR1 and CDR2 (germline): SGHRS, YFSETQ. CDR3 loop: CASHPGGGTYEQYF. In DNA form, the CDR3 reads TGCGCCAGCCACCCAGGGGGTGGAACCTACGAGCAGTACTTC.

The J gene is TRBJ1-2, the V gene TRBV28; possibly TRBD1 for D (6 bases). V lost 6 bases and J 8 bases, leaving 22 bases between the germline ends. The germline CDR1 and CDR2 sequences are MDHEN and SYDVKM. CDR3 length equals 15 residues. Here the CDR3 reads CASRLTPQGLEGYTF. In DNA, the CDR3 is TGTGCCAGCAGACTAACTCCACAGGGACTCGAGGGCTACACCTTC.

V gene TRBV4-1 combines with J gene TRBJ2-5, with 11 bases matching TRBD2. V lost 1 base and J lost 4; bases outside the gene matches: 2. The V gene's germline CDR1 is MGHRA and CDR2 YSYEKL. The CDR3 is 15 amino acids. The CDR3 bases are TGCGCCAGCAGCCAAGGACTAGCGGGGTCAGAGACCCAGTACTTC. Translation gives CASSQGLAGSETQYF.

About this clone itself: Germline is not matched at one junction end, which may reflect a read error. This chain uses TRBV30 with TRBJ2-1, with D possibly matching TRBD2 (5 bases). The CDR3 consists of 12 residues. Per germline, CDR1 GTSNPN and CDR2 SVGIG (reference sequence). The DNA of the CDR3 is TGTGCCTGGAGTGTAAATTCGGGGAACGAAATCTTC. It codes for CAWSVNSGNEIF.

This sequence joins TRBV2 and TRBJ2-1; 7 bases agree with TRBD2. Germline CDR1 reads SNHLY; CDR2 reads FYNNEI. The CDR3 spans 11 residues. V trimming: 6 bases; J trimming: 10 bases; junction bases outside the gene matches: 3. The CDR3 region is CASRASGEQFF. CDR3 bases: TGTGCCAGCAGGGCTAGCGGAGAGCAGTTCTTC.

V is TRBV23-1 and J is TRBJ2-3; possibly TRBD1 for D (5 bases). TRBV23-1 is assigned to the ORF class and has an uncertain function. V dropped 8 bases and J dropped 2 bases, with 11 bases sitting between them. This CDR3 is built from 13 residues. CDR3 residues: CASRRQLTDTQYF. The CDR3 DNA reads TGCGCCAGCCGTAGACAGCTCACAGATACGCAGTATTTT.

The CDR3 DNA is TGTGCCACCAGTGAAAGAGGAGATCCACGTCAGCCCCAGCATTTT. Translating gives CATSERGDPRQPQHF. J is TRBJ1-5 and V is TRBV24-1; D remains unclear. Trimming cost V 4 bases and J 6 bases, with 15 bases left between them. CDR3 length: 15 amino acids. CDR1 KGHDR and CDR2 SFDVKD come from the germline V gene.

This chain uses TRBV11-2 with TRBJ1-1; D uncertain. This CDR3 spans 12 amino acids. Trimming shortened V by 5 bases and J by 11 bases, and 15 bases separated the two germline ends. Per the germline V gene, CDR1 is SGHAT and CDR2 is FQNNGV. The CDR3 DNA reads TGTGCCAGCAGCCAATTACTCACTCGGGCTTTCTTT. This encodes CASSQLLTRAFF.

The table lists this clone with a few counts. Here the CDR3 reads CASSRRDPKLFF. CDR3 in DNA: TGTGCCAGCAGTCGCCGGGACCCAAAACTGTTTTTT. The chain employs TRBV2 and TRBJ1-4; TRBD1 is a possible D gene (5 bases). V was shortened by 5 bases and J by 10 bases, with 11 bases between the two germline ends. The CDR3 length is 12 residues. Germline V gene data show CDR1 as SNHLY and CDR2 as FYNNEI. The full variable domain, in which reference TRBV2 and TRBJ1-4 provide the parts outside the CDR3, is EPEVTQTPSHQVTQMGQEVILRCVPISNHLYFYWYRQILGQKVEFLVSFYNNEISEKSEIFDDQFSVERPDGSNFTLKIRSTKLEDSAMYFCASSRRDPKLFFGSGTQLSVL.